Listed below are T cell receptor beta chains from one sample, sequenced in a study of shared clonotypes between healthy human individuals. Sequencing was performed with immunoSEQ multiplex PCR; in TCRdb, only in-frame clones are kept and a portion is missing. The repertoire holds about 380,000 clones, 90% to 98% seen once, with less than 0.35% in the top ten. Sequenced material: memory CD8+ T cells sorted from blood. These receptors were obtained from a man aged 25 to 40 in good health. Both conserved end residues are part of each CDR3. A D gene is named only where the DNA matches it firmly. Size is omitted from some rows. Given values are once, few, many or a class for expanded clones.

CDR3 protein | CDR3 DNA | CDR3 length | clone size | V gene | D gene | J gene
CASSPKLAGGGEQYF | TGTGCCAGCTCACCGAAACTAGCGGGAGGTGGCGAGCAGTACTTC | 15 | - | TRBV18 | TRBD2 | TRBJ2-7
CASSFLGGGEQYF | TGTGCCAGCAGCTTTCTGGGTGGAGGAGAGCAGTACTTC | 13 | once | TRBV7-2 | - | TRBJ2-7
CASSVVGSGRAADTQYF | TGTGCCAGCAGCGTAGTGGGCAGCGGGAGGGCCGCAGATACGCAGTATTTT | 17 | - | TRBV9 | TRBD2 | TRBJ2-3
CASSQGGSRKLTDTQYF | TGTGCCAGCAGCCAAGGGGGGTCTCGTAAACTCACAGATACGCAGTATTTT | 17 | - | TRBV4-2 | - | TRBJ2-3
CASRSFVSEAFF | TGTGCCAGTAGATCTTTCGTCTCTGAAGCTTTCTTT | 12 | - | TRBV19 | - | TRBJ1-1
CARGKDEQFF | TGTGCGAGGGGTAAAGATGAGCAGTTCTTC | 10 | - | TRBV27 | - | TRBJ2-1
CASSVRGPSLTNTGELFF | TGTGCCAGCAGTGTCAGGGGTCCCAGTCTTACGAACACCGGGGAGCTGTTTTTT | 18 | - | TRBV6-1 | - | TRBJ2-2
CASSLTVSYEQYF | TGTGCCAGCAGCTTGACGGTATCCTACGAGCAGTACTTC | 13 | - | TRBV5-6 | - | TRBJ2-7
CVSVGRSYEQYF | TGTGTCAGCGTAGGCCGCTCCTACGAGCAGTACTTC | 12 | - | TRBV27 | - | TRBJ2-7
CASSSTPGYFAGNTIYF | TGTGCCAGCAGCTCAACCCCGGGATACTTCGCTGGAAACACCATATATTTT | 17 | - | TRBV11-1 | - | TRBJ1-3
CASSRGDGVVYEQYF | TGTGCCAGCTCACGGGGCGATGGGGTCGTTTACGAGCAGTACTTC | 15 | - | TRBV18 | - | TRBJ2-7
CASSRRDRGPNTGELFF | TGCGCCAGCAGCCGACGAGACAGGGGGCCGAACACCGGGGAGCTGTTTTTT | 17 | once | TRBV4-1 | TRBD1 | TRBJ2-2
CASSPLQGPSTEAFF | TGTGCCAGCAGTCCTCTACAGGGACCCTCCACTGAAGCTTTCTTT | 15 | - | TRBV28 | - | TRBJ1-1
CAISVYRVNTEAFF | TGTGCCATCAGTGTCTACAGGGTGAACACTGAAGCTTTCTTT | 14 | once | TRBV10-3 | - | TRBJ1-1
CASSLGTGHSNQPQHF | TGCGCCAGCAGCCTAGGGACAGGACATAGCAATCAGCCCCAGCATTTT | 16 | - | TRBV5-1 | TRBD1 | TRBJ1-5
CASSERAPRGELFF | TGTGCCAGCAGTGAAAGAGCCCCCCGCGGGGAGCTGTTTTTT | 14 | - | TRBV2 | - | TRBJ2-2
CAAGELFF | TGTGCCGCCGGGGAGCTGTTTTTT | 8 | - | TRBV28 | - | TRBJ2-2
CASSVRGAGGSYEQYF | TGTGCCAGCAGTGTCCGGGGGGCGGGAGGATCCTACGAGCAGTACTTC | 16 | - | TRBV6-1 | TRBD2 | TRBJ2-7
CASSSFDRVPEQFF | TGTGCCAGCAGTTCTTTTGACAGGGTGCCTGAGCAGTTCTTC | 14 | - | TRBV27 | TRBD1 | TRBJ2-1
CASSYPSRDETQYF | TGTGCCAGCAGTTATCCGTCCAGGGATGAGACCCAGTACTTC | 14 | - | TRBV6-6 | - | TRBJ2-5
CASSGQAGNTIYF | TGTGCCAGCAGCGGACAGGCTGGAAACACCATATATTTT | 13 | - | TRBV2 | TRBD1 | TRBJ1-3
CASSLRGGSNQPQHF | TGTGCCAGCAGTTTACGAGGGGGTAGCAATCAGCCCCAGCATTTT | 15 | - | TRBV28 | - | TRBJ1-5
CASSYLLAGAGGELFF | TGTGCCAGCAGTTACCTGCTAGCGGGAGCTGGCGGGGAGCTGTTTTTT | 16 | - | TRBV6-5 | TRBD2 | TRBJ2-2
CASSLLGLTSRETQYF | TGTGCCAGCAGCCTACTGGGACTCACTAGCCGGGAGACCCAGTACTTC | 16 | - | TRBV14 | - | TRBJ2-5
CASGLEGKYEYF | TGTGCTAGTGGTTTGGAGGGAAAGTATGAGTACTTC | 12 | once | TRBV12-5 | - | TRBJ2-7
CASSLPQPTGGWGEAFF | TGTGCCAGCAGTTTACCCCAGCCGACAGGGGGCTGGGGTGAAGCTTTCTTT | 17 | - | TRBV27 | TRBD1 | TRBJ1-1
CASSLTGGTEAFF | TGTGCCAGCAGCTTAACAGGGGGCACTGAAGCTTTCTTT | 13 | - | TRBV7-3 | - | TRBJ1-1
CAWSVRTGEGYTF | TGTGCCTGGAGTGTACGGACAGGGGAAGGCTACACCTTC | 13 | - | TRBV30 | TRBD1 | TRBJ1-2
CASSLSGNYGYTF | TGCGCCAGCAGCTTGTCAGGGAACTATGGCTACACCTTC | 13 | - | TRBV5-1 | - | TRBJ1-2
CASSPRGLARPGEQFF | TGTGCCAGCAGTCCCCGGGGACTAGCGAGGCCGGGCGAGCAGTTCTTC | 16 | - | TRBV27 | TRBD2 | TRBJ2-1
CASSLTREYNEQFF | TGTGCCAGCAGCTTGACACGGGAGTACAATGAGCAGTTCTTC | 14 | - | TRBV5-4 | - | TRBJ2-1
CASSERTSGSVTQYF | TGTGCCAGCAGCGAGAGGACTAGCGGGAGTGTTACGCAGTATTTT | 15 | - | TRBV7-2 | TRBD2 | TRBJ2-3
CASSLVLAGGDYEQYF | TGTGCCAGCAGCTTGGTCCTAGCGGGAGGGGACTACGAGCAGTACTTC | 16 | - | TRBV5-5 | TRBD2 | TRBJ2-7
CSAAIYLNTEAFF | TGCAGCGCCGCAATTTATCTGAACACTGAAGCTTTCTTT | 13 | - | TRBV29-1 | - | TRBJ1-1
CASSLGEVLTDTQYF | TGTGCCAGCAGCTTAGGGGAGGTCCTCACAGATACGCAGTATTTT | 15 | once | TRBV7-8 | - | TRBJ2-3
CASSYAGDRETQYF | TGTGCCAGCAGTTACGCGGGGGATCGGGAGACCCAGTACTTC | 14 | once | TRBV6-5 | TRBD2 | TRBJ2-5
CASSIWTSSNEQFF | TGTGCCAGTAGTATTTGGACTAGCTCAAATGAGCAGTTCTTC | 14 | - | TRBV19 | TRBD2 | TRBJ2-1
CSVEQNTDTQYF | TGCAGCGTTGAACAGAACACAGATACGCAGTATTTT | 12 | - | TRBV29-1 | - | TRBJ2-3
CASSSTALKAYGYTF | TGTGCCAGCAGTTCCACGGCCCTCAAGGCCTATGGCTACACCTTC | 15 | - | TRBV6-6 | - | TRBJ1-2
CASSSIYGYTF | TGTGCCAGCTCCTCTATTTATGGCTACACCTTC | 11 | - | TRBV18 | - | TRBJ1-2
CASKLSGTGNTEAFF | TGCGCCAGCAAACTTTCCGGGACAGGGAACACTGAAGCTTTCTTT | 15 | - | TRBV5-1 | TRBD1 | TRBJ1-1
CASSKFRQGVNTEAFF | TGTGCCAGCAGCAAATTCCGACAGGGGGTCAACACTGAAGCTTTCTTT | 16 | - | TRBV5-6 | TRBD1 | TRBJ1-1
CASPTGGWSNQPQHF | TGTGCCAGCCCTACAGGGGGCTGGAGCAATCAGCCCCAGCATTTT | 15 | - | TRBV19 | TRBD1 | TRBJ1-5
CASSAPQGANYGYTF | TGTGCCAGCAGCGCCCCACAGGGGGCAAACTATGGCTACACCTTC | 15 | - | TRBV28 | TRBD1 | TRBJ1-2
CASPQGLGAHNEQFF | TGTGCCAGCCCTCAAGGGTTGGGAGCCCACAATGAGCAGTTCTTC | 15 | - | TRBV2 | - | TRBJ2-1
CASSLVGQNYGYTF | TGCGCCAGCAGCTTGGTCGGACAAAACTATGGCTACACCTTC | 14 | once | TRBV5-1 | - | TRBJ1-2
CASSYGTSGKQETQYF | TGTGCCAGCAGTTATGGGACTAGCGGGAAGCAAGAGACCCAGTACTTC | 16 | - | TRBV28 | TRBD2 | TRBJ2-5
CASSERLKRTTDTQYF | TGTGCCAGCAGTGAGCGACTAAAGCGGACCACAGATACGCAGTATTTT | 16 | - | TRBV6-1 | - | TRBJ2-3